The present TCR beta chain was sequenced within a study of beta chain features in type 1 diabetes (dated by TCRdb to 2017 to 2018). Broadly, across the study: No differences in mean age, gender distribution, total cell number or subset yield were found between patients and healthy donors. A total of 100 million to 140 million sorted cells were examined across all samples, and the number of cells per subset was strongly correlated with RNA yield. In the study, TCRB repertoires of sorted circulating CD4+ T cell subsets from recently diagnosed type 1 diabetes patients were compared with those of matched healthy donors. Regulatory and stem cell-like memory subsets were obtained from only 8 patients and roughly 8 healthy donors, while naive and central memory subsets were obtained from all 30 or so donors. The full study reports these points: Naive, central memory and regulatory TCRB repertoires appeared to be more alike among patients than among healthy donors. PCR may preferentially amplify shorter templates, but because patient and control samples were amplified and corrected together, any resulting skew would affect both groups equally. Because cDNA rather than genomic DNA was sequenced, highly expressing activated cells could have been over-represented, although no difference in activation and CD3 levels was found between groups. Because the HLA sub-analyses included only small numbers of individuals, any influence of HLA type on TCRB rearrangement was left unresolved. Type 1 diabetes patients showed a moderate but significant shortening of TCRB CDR3 length in all four CD4+ subsets. At VDJ recombination sites, type 1 diabetes patients had fewer insertions and more deleted nucleotides, which implies abnormalities in thymic rearrangement.

There are 15 amino acids in the CDR3, from cysteine to phenylalanine inclusive. The sequence is cut down to CDR3 DNA, 45 bases in frame from base 1. Reading the germline V gene gives CDR1 SGHRS and CDR2 YFSETQ. Ends trimmed: V by 4 bases, J by 7 bases; bases unmatched to a gene: 11. The entire amount of isolated RNA was reverse transcribed using the High Capacity cDNA Reverse Transcription Kit, so the sequenced TCRB transcripts were expressed ones. Deep immunoSEQ sequencing was applied to naive, central memory and regulatory T cell samples, giving an average of about 3.57 million total reads per sample. After sorted cells were lysed in RLT buffer, RNA was extracted with DNase-treated RNeasy Micro or Mini kits, with the choice depending on cell number. To prevent cross-contamination, every cell subset was processed on its own, while patient and healthy donor samples were processed together. The immunoSEQ multiplex PCR was used to amplify TCRB sequences from cDNA, generating 87-bp fragments that spanned the CDR3 region. Sequencing of the amplicons was performed on the Illumina HiSeq platform. In the paper's pipeline: Synthetic template baselines were used to correct PCR bias computationally, reads within Hamming distance 2 were collapsed, and singletons that could not be merged were discarded. Reads were aligned against IMGT to assign V, D and J genes, CDR3 length and insertions or deletions at six rearrangement sites. Clonotype counts were normalized to sorted cell number within each subset before computing true diversity and Gini coefficients with the tcR R package. The overlap coefficient, calculated on TCRB nucleotide sequences, was used to measure repertoire sharing. As a proxy for the pre-selection repertoire, out-of-frame TCRB sequences from naive cells were analyzed. TCRdb re-hosts the immuneACCESS table, in-frame sequences only. Its copies lack some clones; in the studies checked, an unresolved V gene accounts for under half of them, and the cause for the rest is not known. D and trimming were read from the DNA, whereas the V and J calls and clone size are those reported in that table. The sample table shows around 310,000 clones, and approximately 12% are seen once. The top ten hold about 0.016% of the sample.

Only a few counts were recorded for this clone. What this receptor recognizes is not known. No quality values exist for individual bases; no much larger clone is one base distant. Each donor gave one peripheral blood draw, approximately 110 mL on average, collected into heparinised tubes. Naive, central memory, regulatory and stem cell-like memory CD4+ T cells were sorted on a BD FACSAria II using a panel including CD45RO, CCR7, CD25, CD127, CD95 and CD27. Purity was above 95% for every sorted population. PBMCs were isolated immediately by Lymphoprep density gradient centrifugation and stained directly without culture. Samples were stained and sorted in pairs, with one healthy donor and one patient per experiment, so that batch effects were minimized.

Sequencing was carried out using naive CD4+ T cells from blood. The cell subset or site label here, explained by the study, means: true naive CD4+ T cells. The TCR originated in a woman under 30 with type 1 diabetes. The rearrangement joined TRBV5-1 to TRBJ2-1; 7 central bases correspond to TRBD1. The DNA reads as follows: TGCGCCAGCAGCCCCACGGGACAGCCCGCAAATGAGCAGTTCTTC. This yields the protein CASSPTGQPANEQFF.